Sequencing of this T cell receptor (beta chain) was carried out in a study of blood T cells in healthy people across ages. This clonotype was found a few times. Its antigen remains unknown. Through a sample-barcoded 5' primer and a J-beta primer mix, a second PCR was run for roughly 7 to 11 cycles. MiXCR was run by TCRdb on the 5' RACE reads, yielding one entry per CDR3 protein. The data show around 990,000 distinct CDR3 sequences, under 30% seen once. Study results and caveats: Age advanced and TCR beta diversity per million T cells fell, roughly linearly. No conclusive comparison of naive versus antigen-experienced cells was possible with unsorted PBMCs.

These same data were also listed under a study on T cells of mothers and their children. From that paper: Barcodes for each sample and 2-4 random nucleotides were added by the M1S primer used in the second PCR.

Sequenced sample: blood. This receptor was obtained from a girl aged 2-10 years in good health.

CDR3: CASSARTGAINEQFF. Written as DNA, the CDR3 is TGTGCCAGCAGCGCCCGGACAGGAGCTATCAATGAGCAGTTCTTC. The V call is TRBV9, the J call TRBJ2-1; 7 nucleotides align to TRBD1. This CDR3 is 15 amino acids long. The junction had 9 bases not matched to a gene; V was cut back by 3 bases and J by 6 bases. Germline-derived CDR1 and CDR2 are SGDLS and YYNGEE.